A selection of T cell receptor beta chains follows, all from one sample in a study of control samples from healthy donors and cancer patients. Measured with immunoSEQ multiplex PCR; TCRdb has only the in-frame clones, and not every one. Of some 120,000 clones listed, over 75% are singletons. Source material: blood. All receptors come from a man younger than 35 in good health. Each CDR3 is given with its conserved first and last residue. Fields, in order: J gene, D gene, clone size, V gene, CDR3 protein, CDR3 DNA. A D gene is named only where the DNA matches it firmly. Clone size is shown for a subset of rows, as once, few, many or a class of expanded clone.

TRBJ2-1 | - | - | TRBV28 | CASTLHSSYNEQFF | TGTGCCAGCACCTTGCACAGCTCCTACAATGAGCAGTTCTTC
TRBJ2-3 | - | - | TRBV28 | CASRVGAIDTQYF | TGTGCCAGCAGAGTGGGGGCTATAGATACGCAGTATTTT
TRBJ2-6 | TRBD1 | once | TRBV19 | CACSGQGVSGANVLTF | TGTGCCTGCTCGGGACAGGGAGTCTCTGGGGCCAACGTCCTGACTTTC
TRBJ1-3 | - | - | TRBV28 | CASSLQRASGNTIYF | TGTGCCAGCAGTCTCCAGAGGGCCTCTGGAAACACCATATATTTT
TRBJ1-1 | - | - | TRBV6-5 | CASSYGALKEAFF | TGTGCCAGCAGTTACGGGGCCCTGAAGGAAGCTTTCTTT
TRBJ1-2 | - | - | TRBV4-3 | CASSQGWTATGYTF | TGCGCCAGCAGCCAAGGCTGGACAGCCACTGGCTACACCTTC
TRBJ2-6 | - | - | TRBV7-3 | CASSLLSGTGANVLTF | TGTGCCAGCAGCCTACTCTCAGGGACAGGGGCCAACGTCCTGACTTTC
TRBJ2-1 | - | - | TRBV3-1/TRBV3-2 | CASSQEGGVYNEQFF | TGTGCCAGCAGCCAAGAGGGCGGGGTATACAATGAGCAGTTCTTC
TRBJ2-2 | - | - | TRBV7-2 | CASSLRNTGELFF | TGTGCCAGCAGCTTGAGGAACACCGGGGAGCTGTTTTTT
TRBJ2-7 | TRBD2 | - | TRBV13 | CASSLVAGGITYEQYF | TGTGCCAGCAGCTTAGTAGCGGGTGGGATCACCTACGAGCAGTACTTC
TRBJ1-1 | - | - | TRBV6-5 | CASSLDIYTEAFF | TGTGCCAGCAGCCTGGACATTTACACTGAAGCTTTCTTT
TRBJ2-3 | - | - | TRBV5-4 | CASSLVSGNRDTQYF | TGTGCCAGCAGCTTGGTGTCGGGTAACCGGGATACGCAGTATTTT
TRBJ1-1 | TRBD1 | - | TRBV18 | CASSPRGGDTEAFF | TGTGCCAGCTCCCCCAGGGGGGGGGACACTGAAGCTTTCTTT
TRBJ1-3 | TRBD1 | - | TRBV19 | CASSTGQGRNTIYF | TGTGCCAGTAGCACGGGACAGGGCCGAAACACCATATATTTT
TRBJ1-5 | - | - | TRBV9 | CASSSYPTGTSQHF | TGTGCCAGCAGCTCCTACCCTACAGGTACTTCGCAGCATTTT
TRBJ2-1 | TRBD2 | - | TRBV7-8 | CASSYLAGGPHNEQFF | TGTGCCAGCAGCTATCTAGCGGGAGGGCCGCACAATGAGCAGTTCTTC